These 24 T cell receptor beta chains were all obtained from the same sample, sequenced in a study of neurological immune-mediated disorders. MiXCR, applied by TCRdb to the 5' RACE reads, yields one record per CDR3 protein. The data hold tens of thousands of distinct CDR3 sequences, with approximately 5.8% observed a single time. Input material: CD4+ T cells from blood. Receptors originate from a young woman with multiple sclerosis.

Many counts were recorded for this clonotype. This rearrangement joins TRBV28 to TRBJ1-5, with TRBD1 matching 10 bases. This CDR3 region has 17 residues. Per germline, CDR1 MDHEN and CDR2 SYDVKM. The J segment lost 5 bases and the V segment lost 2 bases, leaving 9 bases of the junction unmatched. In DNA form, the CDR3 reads TGTGCCAGCAGTTTACCCGACAGGGGGCTTGTGGATCAGCCCCAGCATTTT. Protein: CASSLPDRGLVDQPQHF.

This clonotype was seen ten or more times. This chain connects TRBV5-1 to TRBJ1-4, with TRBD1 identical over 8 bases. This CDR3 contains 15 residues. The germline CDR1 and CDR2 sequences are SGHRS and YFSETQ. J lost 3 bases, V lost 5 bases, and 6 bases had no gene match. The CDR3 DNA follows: TGCGCCAGCAGGACAGGGGATCTCCCTAATGAAAAACTGTTTTTT. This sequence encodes CASRTGDLPNEKLFF. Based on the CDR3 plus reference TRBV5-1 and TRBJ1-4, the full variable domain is KAGVTQTPRYLIKTRGQQVTLSCSPISGHRSVSWYQQTPGQGLQFLFEYFSETQRNKGNFPGRFSGRQFSNSRSEMNVSTLELGDSALYLCASRTGDLPNEKLFFGSGTQLSVL.

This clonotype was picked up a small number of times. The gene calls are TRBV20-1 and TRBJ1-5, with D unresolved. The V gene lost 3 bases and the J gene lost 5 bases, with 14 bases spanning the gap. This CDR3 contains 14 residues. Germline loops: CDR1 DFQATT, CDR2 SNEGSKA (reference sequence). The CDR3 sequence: CSASTTETYQPQHF. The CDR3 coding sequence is TGCAGTGCTAGTACAACGGAAACCTATCAGCCCCAGCATTTT.

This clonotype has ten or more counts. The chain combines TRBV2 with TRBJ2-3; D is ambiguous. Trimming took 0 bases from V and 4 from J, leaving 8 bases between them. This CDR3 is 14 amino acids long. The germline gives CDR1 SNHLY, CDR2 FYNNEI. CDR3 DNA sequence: TGTGCCAGCAGTGAAGCCCCTCTTGCAGATACGCAGTATTTT. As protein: CASSEAPLADTQYF.

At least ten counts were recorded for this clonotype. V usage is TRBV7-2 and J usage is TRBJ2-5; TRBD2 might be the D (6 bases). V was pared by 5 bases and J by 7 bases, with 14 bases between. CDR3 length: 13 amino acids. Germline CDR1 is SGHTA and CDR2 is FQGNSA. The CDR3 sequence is CASSRGQGGTQYF. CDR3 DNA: TGTGCCAGCAGCCGAGGCCAGGGAGGGACCCAGTACTTC.

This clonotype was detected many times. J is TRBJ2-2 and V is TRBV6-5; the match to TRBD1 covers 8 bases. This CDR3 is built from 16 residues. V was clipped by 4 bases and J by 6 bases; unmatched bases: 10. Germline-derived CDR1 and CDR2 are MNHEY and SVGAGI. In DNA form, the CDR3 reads TGTGCCAGCAGTTGGGAATACAGGGGGTTATCCGGGGAGCTGTTTTTT. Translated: CASSWEYRGLSGELFF.

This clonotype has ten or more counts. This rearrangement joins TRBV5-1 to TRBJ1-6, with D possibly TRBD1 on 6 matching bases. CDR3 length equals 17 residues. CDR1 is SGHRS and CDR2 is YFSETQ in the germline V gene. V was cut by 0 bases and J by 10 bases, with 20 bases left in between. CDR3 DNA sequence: TGCGCCAGCAGCTTGGTGGAACAGGGAGGCCGAGGCTCACCCCTCCACTTT. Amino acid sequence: CASSLVEQGGRGSPLHF.

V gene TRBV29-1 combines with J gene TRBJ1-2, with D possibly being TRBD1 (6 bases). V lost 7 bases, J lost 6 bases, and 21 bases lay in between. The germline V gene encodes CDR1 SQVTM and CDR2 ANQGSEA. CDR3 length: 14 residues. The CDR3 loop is CSAHRGLSPHGYTF. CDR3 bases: TGCAGCGCGCATCGGGGGCTGTCCCCCCATGGCTACACCTTC.

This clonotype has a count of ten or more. CDR3 in amino acids: CASSLMAQIRLAVYNEQFF. The CDR3 region has the DNA TGTGCCAGCAGCTTAATGGCCCAGATTCGACTAGCGGTTTACAATGAGCAGTTCTTC. The chain couples TRBV7-9 to TRBJ2-1, with TRBD2 matching 9 bases. Germline CDR1 and CDR2: SEHNR and FQNEAQ (reference sequence). V lost 2 bases to trimming and J lost 4 bases; unmatched junction nucleotides: 15. The CDR3 loop spans 19 amino acids. The full variable domain, completed using reference TRBV7-9 and TRBJ2-1, is DTGVSQNPRHKITKRGQNVTFRCDPISEHNRLYWYRQTLGQGPEFLTYFQNEAQLEKSRLLSDRFSAERPKGSFSTLEIQRTEQGDSAMYLCASSLMAQIRLAVYNEQFFGPGTRLTVL.

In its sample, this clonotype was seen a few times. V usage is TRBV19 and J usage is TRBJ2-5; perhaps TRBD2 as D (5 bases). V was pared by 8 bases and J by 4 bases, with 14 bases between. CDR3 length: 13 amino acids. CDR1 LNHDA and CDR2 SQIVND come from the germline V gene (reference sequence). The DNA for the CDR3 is TGTGCCAGTGCAGGCTCCGGGGTAGAGACCCAGTACTTC. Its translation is CASAGSGVETQYF.

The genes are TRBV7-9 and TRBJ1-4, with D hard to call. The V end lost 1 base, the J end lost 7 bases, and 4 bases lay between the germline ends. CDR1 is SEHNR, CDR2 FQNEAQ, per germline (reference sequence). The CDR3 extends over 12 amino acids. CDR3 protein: CASSLGTEKLFF. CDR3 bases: TGTGCCAGCAGCTTAGGGACTGAAAAACTGTTTTTT.

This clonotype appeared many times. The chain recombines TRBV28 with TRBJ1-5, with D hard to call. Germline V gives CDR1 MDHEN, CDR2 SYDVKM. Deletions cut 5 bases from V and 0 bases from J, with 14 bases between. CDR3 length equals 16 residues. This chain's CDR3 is CASSPPVGDSNQPQHF. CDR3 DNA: TGTGCCAGCAGTCCCCCCGTTGGTGATAGCAATCAGCCCCAGCATTTT.

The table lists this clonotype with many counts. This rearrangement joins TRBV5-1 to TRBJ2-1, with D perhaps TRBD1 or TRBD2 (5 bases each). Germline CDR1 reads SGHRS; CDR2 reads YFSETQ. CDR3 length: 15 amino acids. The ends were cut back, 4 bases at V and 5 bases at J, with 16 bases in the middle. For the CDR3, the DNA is TGCGCCAGCAGCGCCGGTTTGGGGGTTAACAATGAGCAGTTCTTC. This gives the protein CASSAGLGVNNEQFF. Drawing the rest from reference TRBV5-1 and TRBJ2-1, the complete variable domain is KAGVTQTPRYLIKTRGQQVTLSCSPISGHRSVSWYQQTPGQGLQFLFEYFSETQRNKGNFPGRFSGRQFSNSRSEMNVSTLELGDSALYLCASSAGLGVNNEQFFGPGTRLTVL.

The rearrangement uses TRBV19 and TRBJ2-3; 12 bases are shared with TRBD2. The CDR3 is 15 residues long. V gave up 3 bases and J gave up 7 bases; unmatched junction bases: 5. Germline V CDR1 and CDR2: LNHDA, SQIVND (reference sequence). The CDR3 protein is CASSMTSGSVNTQYF. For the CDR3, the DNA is TGTGCCAGTAGTATGACTAGCGGGAGTGTAAATACGCAGTATTTT.

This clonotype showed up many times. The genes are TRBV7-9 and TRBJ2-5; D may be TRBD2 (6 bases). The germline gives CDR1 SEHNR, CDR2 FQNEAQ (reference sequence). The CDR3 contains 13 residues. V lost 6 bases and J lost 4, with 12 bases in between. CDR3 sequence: CASSAWGGETQYF. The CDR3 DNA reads TGTGCCAGCAGTGCCTGGGGAGGAGAGACCCAGTACTTC.

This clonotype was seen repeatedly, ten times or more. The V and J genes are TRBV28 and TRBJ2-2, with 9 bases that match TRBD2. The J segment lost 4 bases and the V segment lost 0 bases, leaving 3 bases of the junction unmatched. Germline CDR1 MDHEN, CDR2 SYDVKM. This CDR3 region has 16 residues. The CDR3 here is CASSLWLAGPTGELFF. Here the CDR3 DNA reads TGTGCCAGCAGTTTATGGCTAGCGGGGCCCACCGGGGAGCTGTTTTTT.

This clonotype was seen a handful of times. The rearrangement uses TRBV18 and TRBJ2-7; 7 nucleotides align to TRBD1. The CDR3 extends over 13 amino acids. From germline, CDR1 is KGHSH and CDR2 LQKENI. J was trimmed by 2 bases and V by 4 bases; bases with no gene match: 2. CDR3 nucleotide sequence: TGTGCCAGCTCACTGGGGACAGCCTACGAGCAGTACGTC. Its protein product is CASSLGTAYEQYV.

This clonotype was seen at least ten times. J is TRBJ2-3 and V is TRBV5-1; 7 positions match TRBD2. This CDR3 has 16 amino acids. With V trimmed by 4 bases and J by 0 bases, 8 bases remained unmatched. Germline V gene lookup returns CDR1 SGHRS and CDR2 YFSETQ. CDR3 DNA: TGCGCCAGCAGCAGATCTAGCGGATCTAGCACAGATACGCAGTATTTT. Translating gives CASSRSSGSSTDTQYF.

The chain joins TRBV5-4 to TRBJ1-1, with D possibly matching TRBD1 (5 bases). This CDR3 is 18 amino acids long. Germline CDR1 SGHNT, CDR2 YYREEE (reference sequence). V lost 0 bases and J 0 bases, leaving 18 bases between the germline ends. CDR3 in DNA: TGTGCCAGCAGCTTGGGGGGCCGGGGCCCCGTAGTGAACACTGAAGCTTTCTTT. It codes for CASSLGGRGPVVNTEAFF. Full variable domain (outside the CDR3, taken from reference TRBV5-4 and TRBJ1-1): ETGVTQSPTHLIKTRGQQVTLRCSSQSGHNTVSWYQQALGQGPQFIFQYYREEENGRGNFPPRFSGLQFPNYSSELNVNALELDDSALYLCASSLGGRGPVVNTEAFFGQGTRLTVV.

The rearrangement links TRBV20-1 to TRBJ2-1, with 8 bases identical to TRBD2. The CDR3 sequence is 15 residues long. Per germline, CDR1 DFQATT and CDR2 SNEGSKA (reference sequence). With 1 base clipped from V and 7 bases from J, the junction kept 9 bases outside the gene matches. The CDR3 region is CSARAREGLSNEQFF. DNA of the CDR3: TGCAGTGCTAGAGCTCGGGAGGGCCTTTCAAATGAGCAGTTCTTC.

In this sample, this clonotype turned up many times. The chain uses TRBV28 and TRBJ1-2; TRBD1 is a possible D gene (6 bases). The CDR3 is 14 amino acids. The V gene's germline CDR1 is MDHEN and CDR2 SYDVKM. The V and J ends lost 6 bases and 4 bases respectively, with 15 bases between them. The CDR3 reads CASSIQGRPYGYTF. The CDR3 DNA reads TGTGCCAGCAGCATACAGGGCAGGCCCTATGGCTACACCTTC.

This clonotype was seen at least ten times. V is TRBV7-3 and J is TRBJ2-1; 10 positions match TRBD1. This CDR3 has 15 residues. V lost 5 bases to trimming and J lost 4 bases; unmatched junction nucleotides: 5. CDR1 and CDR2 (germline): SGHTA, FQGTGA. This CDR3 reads CASSPGQGTYNEQFF. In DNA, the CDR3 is TGTGCCAGCAGCCCGGGACAGGGGACTTACAATGAGCAGTTCTTC. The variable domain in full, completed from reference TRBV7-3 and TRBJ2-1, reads GAGVSQTPSNKVTEKGKYVELRCDPISGHTALYWYRQSLGQGPEFLIYFQGTGAADDSGLPNDRFFAVRPEGSVSTLKIQRTERGDSAVYLCASSPGQGTYNEQFFGPGTRLTVL.

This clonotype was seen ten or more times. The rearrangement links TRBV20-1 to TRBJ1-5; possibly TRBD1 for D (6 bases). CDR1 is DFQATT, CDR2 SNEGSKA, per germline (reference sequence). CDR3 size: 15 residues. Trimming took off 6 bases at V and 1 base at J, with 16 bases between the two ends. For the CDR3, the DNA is TGCAGTGCCCCCGTCTCGGGGGCAAGCAATCAGCCCCAGCATTTT. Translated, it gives CSAPVSGASNQPQHF.

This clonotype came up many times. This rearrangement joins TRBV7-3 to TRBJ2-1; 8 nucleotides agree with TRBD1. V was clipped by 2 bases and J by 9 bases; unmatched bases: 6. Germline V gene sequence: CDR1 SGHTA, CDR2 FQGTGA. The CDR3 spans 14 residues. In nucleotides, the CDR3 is TGTGCCAGCAGCTTACCCGGACAGGGCGGTGAGCAGTTCTTC. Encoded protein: CASSLPGQGGEQFF. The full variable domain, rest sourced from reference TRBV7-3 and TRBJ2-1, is GAGVSQTPSNKVTEKGKYVELRCDPISGHTALYWYRQSLGQGPEFLIYFQGTGAADDSGLPNDRFFAVRPEGSVSTLKIQRTERGDSAVYLCASSLPGQGGEQFFGPGTRLTVL.